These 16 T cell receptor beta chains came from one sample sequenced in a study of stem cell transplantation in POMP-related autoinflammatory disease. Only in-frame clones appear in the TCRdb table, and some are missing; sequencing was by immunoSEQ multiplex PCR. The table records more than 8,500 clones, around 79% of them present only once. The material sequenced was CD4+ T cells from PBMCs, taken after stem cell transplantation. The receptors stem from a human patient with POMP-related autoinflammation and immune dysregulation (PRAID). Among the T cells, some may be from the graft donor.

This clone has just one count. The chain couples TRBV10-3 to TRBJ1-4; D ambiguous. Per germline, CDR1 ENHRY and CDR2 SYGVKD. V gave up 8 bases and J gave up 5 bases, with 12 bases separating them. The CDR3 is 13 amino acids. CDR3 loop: CAIREQGNEKLFF. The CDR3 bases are TGTGCCATCCGGGAACAAGGGAATGAAAAACTGTTTTTT.

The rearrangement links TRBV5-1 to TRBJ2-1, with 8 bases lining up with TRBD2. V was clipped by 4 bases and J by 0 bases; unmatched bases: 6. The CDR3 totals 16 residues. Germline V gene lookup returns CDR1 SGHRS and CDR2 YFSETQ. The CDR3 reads CASSLSTSVSYNEQFF. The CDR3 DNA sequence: TGCGCCAGCAGCCTATCGACTAGCGTCTCCTACAATGAGCAGTTCTTC.

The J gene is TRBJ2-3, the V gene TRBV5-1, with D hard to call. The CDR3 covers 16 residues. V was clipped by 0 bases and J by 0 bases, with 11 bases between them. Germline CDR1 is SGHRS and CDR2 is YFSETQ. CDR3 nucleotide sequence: TGCGCCAGCAGCTTGGATTATAGCTGGAGCACAGATACGCAGTATTTT. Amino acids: CASSLDYSWSTDTQYF.

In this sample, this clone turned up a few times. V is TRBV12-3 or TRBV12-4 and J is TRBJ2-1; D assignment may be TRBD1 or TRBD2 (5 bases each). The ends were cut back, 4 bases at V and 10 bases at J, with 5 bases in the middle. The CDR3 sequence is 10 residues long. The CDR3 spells CASSWGEQFF. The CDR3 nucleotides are TGTGCCAGCAGTTGGGGGGAGCAGTTCTTC.

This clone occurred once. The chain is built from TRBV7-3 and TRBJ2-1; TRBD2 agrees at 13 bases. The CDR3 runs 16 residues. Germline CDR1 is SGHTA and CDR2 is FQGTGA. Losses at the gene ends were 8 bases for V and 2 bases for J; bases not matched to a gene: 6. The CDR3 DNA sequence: TGTGCCAGCGGTCGACTAGCGGGAGGACCCTACAATGAGCAGTTCTTC. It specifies CASGRLAGGPYNEQFF. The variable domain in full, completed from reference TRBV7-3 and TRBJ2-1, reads GAGVSQTPSNKVTEKGKYVELRCDPISGHTALYWYRQSLGQGPEFLIYFQGTGAADDSGLPNDRFFAVRPEGSVSTLKIQRTERGDSAVYLCASGRLAGGPYNEQFFGPGTRLTVL.

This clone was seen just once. The CDR3 region has the DNA TGCGCCAGCAGCTTGGGGGCGGGCACCAAAGATAACTATGGCTACACCTTC. Its protein product is CASSLGAGTKDNYGYTF. V gene TRBV5-1 combines with J gene TRBJ1-2; D is unclear. Deletions cut 0 bases from V and 1 base from J, with 16 bases between. The CDR3 has 17 residues. Germline CDR1 reads SGHRS; CDR2 reads YFSETQ.

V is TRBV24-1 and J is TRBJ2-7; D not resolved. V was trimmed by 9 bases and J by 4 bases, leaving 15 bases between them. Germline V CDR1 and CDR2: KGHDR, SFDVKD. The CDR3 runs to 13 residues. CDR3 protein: CATAHKPAYEQYF. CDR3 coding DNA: TGTGCCACCGCACATAAGCCGGCTTACGAGCAGTACTTC.

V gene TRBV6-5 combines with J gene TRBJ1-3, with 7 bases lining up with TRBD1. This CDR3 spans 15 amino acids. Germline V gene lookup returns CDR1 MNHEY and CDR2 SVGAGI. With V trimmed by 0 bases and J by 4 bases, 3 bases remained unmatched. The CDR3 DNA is TGTGCCAGCAGTTACTCTATGGGACAGGGAAACACCATATATTTT. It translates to CASSYSMGQGNTIYF.

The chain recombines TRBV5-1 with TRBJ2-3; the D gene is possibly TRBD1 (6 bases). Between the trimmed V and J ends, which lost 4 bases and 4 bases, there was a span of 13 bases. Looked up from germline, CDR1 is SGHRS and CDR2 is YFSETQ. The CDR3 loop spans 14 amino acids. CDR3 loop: CASSHPGAADTQYF. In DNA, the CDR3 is TGCGCCAGCAGCCATCCAGGGGCGGCAGATACGCAGTATTTT.

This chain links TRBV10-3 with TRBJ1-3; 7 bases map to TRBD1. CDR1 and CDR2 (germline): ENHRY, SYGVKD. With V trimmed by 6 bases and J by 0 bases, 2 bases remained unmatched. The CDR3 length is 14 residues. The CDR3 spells CAIRRQGSGNTIYF. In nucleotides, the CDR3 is TGTGCCATCAGAAGACAGGGCTCTGGAAACACCATATATTTT.

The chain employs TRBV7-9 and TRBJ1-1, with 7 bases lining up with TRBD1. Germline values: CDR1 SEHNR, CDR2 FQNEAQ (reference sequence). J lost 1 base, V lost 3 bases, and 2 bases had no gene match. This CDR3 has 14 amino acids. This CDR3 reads CASSFRTGNTEAFF. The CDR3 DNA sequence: TGTGCCAGCAGCTTTCGGACAGGGAACACTGAAGCTTTCTTT. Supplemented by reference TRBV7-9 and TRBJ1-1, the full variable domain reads DTGVSQNPRHKITKRGQNVTFRCDPISEHNRLYWYRQTLGQGPEFLTYFQNEAQLEKSRLLSDRFSAERPKGSFSTLEIQRTEQGDSAMYLCASSFRTGNTEAFFGQGTRLTVV.

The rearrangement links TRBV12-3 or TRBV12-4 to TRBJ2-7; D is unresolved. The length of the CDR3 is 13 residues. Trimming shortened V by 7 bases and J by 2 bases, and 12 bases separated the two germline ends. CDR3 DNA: TGTGCCAGCACCTACGACTTGACCTACGAGCAGTACTTC. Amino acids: CASTYDLTYEQYF.

CDR3 in amino acids: CASSPPGLAGGNEQFF. The DNA of the CDR3 is TGTGCCAGCTCACCACCAGGGCTAGCGGGAGGGAATGAGCAGTTCTTC. The rearrangement joins TRBV18 to TRBJ2-1; TRBD2 agrees at 12 bases. The ends lost 0 bases at V and 7 bases at J; junction bases unmatched: 4. Germline CDR1 KGHSH, CDR2 LQKENI. The CDR3 has 16 amino acids. The whole variable domain, filled in from reference TRBV18 and TRBJ2-1, reads NAGVMQNPRHLVRRRGQEARLRCSPMKGHSHVYWYRQLPEEGLKFMVYLQKENIIDESGMPKERFSAEFPKEGPSILRIQQVVRGDSAAYFCASSPPGLAGGNEQFFGPGTRLTVL.

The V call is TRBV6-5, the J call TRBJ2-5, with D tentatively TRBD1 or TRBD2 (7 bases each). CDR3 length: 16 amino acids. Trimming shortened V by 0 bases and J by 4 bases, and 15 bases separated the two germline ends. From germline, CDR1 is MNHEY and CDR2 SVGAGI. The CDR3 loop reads CASSYSGRGQGETQYF. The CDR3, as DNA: TGTGCCAGCAGTTACTCGGGGAGGGGGCAGGGAGAGACCCAGTACTTC.

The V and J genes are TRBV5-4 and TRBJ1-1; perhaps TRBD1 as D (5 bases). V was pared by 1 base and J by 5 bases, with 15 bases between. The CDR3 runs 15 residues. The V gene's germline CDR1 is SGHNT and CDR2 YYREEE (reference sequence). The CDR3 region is CASSLKGAERTEAFF. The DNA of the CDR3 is TGTGCCAGCAGCTTGAAAGGGGCAGAGAGAACTGAAGCTTTCTTT.

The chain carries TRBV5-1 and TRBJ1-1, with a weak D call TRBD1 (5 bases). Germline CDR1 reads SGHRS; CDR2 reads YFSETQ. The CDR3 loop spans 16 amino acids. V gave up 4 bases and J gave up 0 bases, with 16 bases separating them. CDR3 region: CASSPTVSIMNTEAFF. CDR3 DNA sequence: TGCGCCAGCAGCCCGACAGTTTCTATCATGAACACTGAAGCTTTCTTT.